The clone carrying this T cell receptor beta chain came up a few times. This sample is part of a study of OX40 agonist ivuxolimab in advanced cancers. CDR3 size: 15 residues. CDR1 and CDR2 (germline): SQVTM, ANQGSEA. The V gene end was trimmed by 6 bases and the J gene end by 0 bases; junction bases not matched to a gene: 5. TCRdb's copy holds only in-frame clones and misses some; the assay was immunoSEQ multiplex PCR. The data show about 77,000 clones, more than 75% seen once. This sequence was found in an adult with an advanced solid tumor such as melanoma, head and neck, liver or kidney cancer. This sequence joins TRBV29-1 and TRBJ2-6, with 7 bases fitting TRBD1. The material sequenced was CD4+ or CD8+ T cells sorted from blood, taken in a trial of the OX40 agonist ivuxolimab. CDR3 sequence: CSVDTGDSGANVLTF. In DNA form, the CDR3 reads TGCAGCGTGGACACAGGGGACTCTGGGGCCAACGTCCTGACTTTC.